This record concerns one T cell receptor (beta chain) sequence. The data were taken from a study of blood T cell repertoires in COVID-19. Study information: Sites in the United States, Italy and Spain provided acute and convalescent COVID-19 samples.

Germline assignment: CDR1 LGHNA and CDR2 YSLEER. The CDR3 totals 18 residues. V lost 0 bases and J 7 bases, leaving 23 bases between the germline ends. Original analysis: Reference gene primer amplification in the assay estimated nucleated cell counts. Assay: immunoSEQ multiplex PCR; the TCRdb copy retains only in-frame clones and omits some. V, J and clone size are taken as reported in that table, and D and trimming were inferred from the DNA itself. The sample shows some 260,000 clones, roughly 90% of them seen only once. The chain has TRBV4-3 and TRBJ2-3, with D tentatively TRBD1 (5 bases). The specimen was PBMCs or T cells enriched from blood (not recorded which). This clonotype was sampled from a woman aged 25 to 39 with acute COVID-19. For the CDR3, the DNA is TGCGCCAGCAGCCAAGATGCCGGAACAGGCCTACTGGTATATACGCAGTATTTT. Amino acids: CASSQDAGTGLLVYTQYF.